These T cell receptor beta chains were read from a single sample in a study of shared clonotypes between healthy human individuals. Method: immunoSEQ multiplex PCR; TCRdb's copy keeps in-frame clones and lacks some. Of some 200,000 clones listed, 65% to 80% are singletons. The sample comprised memory CD4+ T cells sorted from blood. Receptors originate from a man younger than 40 in good health. Each CDR3 is given with its conserved first and last residue. The D gene is left open where the match is weak. Not all rows give a size; the values are once, few, many and, for expanded clones, a class.

d_call	v_call	cdr3_length	clone_size	j_call	cdr3_aa	cdr3_nt
.	TRBV4-3	13	.	TRBJ2-7	CASSQGATYEQYF	TGCGCCAGCAGCCAAGGAGCGACCTACGAGCAGTACTTC
TRBD2	TRBV18	12	once	TRBJ2-7	CASSSGGYEQYF	TGTGCCAGCTCATCGGGGGGCTACGAGCAGTACTTC
.	TRBV7-4	13	.	TRBJ1-2	CASSQQGSYGYTF	TGTGCCAGCAGCCAACAGGGCTCTTATGGCTACACCTTC
TRBD1	TRBV2	14	once	TRBJ2-3	CASSDRTGQDTQYF	TGTGCCAGCAGTGATAGGACAGGACAAGATACGCAGTATTTT
TRBD2	TRBV7-2	17	.	TRBJ2-3	CASSSPEVAGPKDTQYF	TGTGCCAGCAGCTCCCCCGAGGTAGCGGGCCCCAAAGATACGCAGTATTTT
.	TRBV4-1	13	few	TRBJ2-2	CASSPGFTGELFF	TGCGCCAGCAGCCCAGGGTTTACCGGGGAGCTGTTTTTT
TRBD2	TRBV6-5	16	once	TRBJ2-3	CASSYGGLAGGTLQYF	TGTGCCAGCAGTTACGGGGGACTAGCGGGAGGGACCCTGCAGTATTTT
.	TRBV11-2	13	.	TRBJ2-7	CASSLSAFYEQYF	TGTGCCAGCAGCTTGAGCGCGTTCTACGAGCAGTACTTC
.	TRBV5-1	13	.	TRBJ2-1	CASSLAPRGEQFF	TGCGCCAGCAGCTTGGCTCCCCGAGGGGAGCAGTTCTTC
TRBD2	TRBV5-8	15	.	TRBJ2-2	CASSLRDYVTGELFF	TGTGCCAGCAGCTTAAGGGACTATGTCACCGGGGAGCTGTTTTTT
.	TRBV7-3	13	.	TRBJ2-3	CASSSSPLDTQYF	TGTGCCAGCAGCTCCTCCCCTCTGGATACGCAGTATTTT
TRBD2	TRBV28	17	.	TRBJ2-1	CATYGLAGGDINNEQFF	TGTGCCACCTATGGACTAGCGGGAGGCGATATAAACAATGAGCAGTTCTTC
.	TRBV7-2	15	.	TRBJ2-7	CASSLHPIPSHEQYF	TGTGCCAGCAGCTTGCACCCCATCCCTTCCCACGAGCAGTACTTC
.	TRBV29-1	15	.	TRBJ2-3	CSVSRSKWGTDTQYF	TGCAGCGTTTCCAGGTCAAAATGGGGGACAGATACGCAGTATTTT
.	TRBV6-5	14	.	TRBJ1-4	CASSAILTNEKLFF	TGTGCCAGCAGTGCTATTCTGACTAATGAAAAACTGTTTTTT
TRBD2	TRBV5-1	15	.	TRBJ2-1	CASRRSGGSYNEQFF	TGCGCCAGCAGGAGGAGCGGGGGCTCCTACAATGAGCAGTTCTTC
.	TRBV28	11	.	TRBJ1-5	CASSRSDPQHF	TGTGCCAGCAGTAGGTCAGACCCCCAGCATTTT
.	TRBV15	13	few	TRBJ2-7	CATSSGSGHEQYF	TGTGCCACCAGCAGCGGCTCAGGGCACGAGCAGTACTTC
.	TRBV2	11	.	TRBJ1-1	CASFLNTEAFF	TGTGCCAGTTTTCTGAACACTGAAGCTTTCTTT
.	TRBV11-3	13	few	TRBJ2-1	CASSPSTGNEQFF	TGTGCCAGCAGCCCTTCAACGGGCAATGAGCAGTTCTTC
.	TRBV28	14	.	TRBJ2-2	CASSFNRNTGELFF	TGTGCCAGCAGTTTTAACAGAAACACCGGGGAGCTGTTTTTT
TRBD1	TRBV2	13	.	TRBJ2-5	CASNNRGGETQYF	TGTGCCAGCAATAACAGGGGCGGAGAGACCCAGTACTTC